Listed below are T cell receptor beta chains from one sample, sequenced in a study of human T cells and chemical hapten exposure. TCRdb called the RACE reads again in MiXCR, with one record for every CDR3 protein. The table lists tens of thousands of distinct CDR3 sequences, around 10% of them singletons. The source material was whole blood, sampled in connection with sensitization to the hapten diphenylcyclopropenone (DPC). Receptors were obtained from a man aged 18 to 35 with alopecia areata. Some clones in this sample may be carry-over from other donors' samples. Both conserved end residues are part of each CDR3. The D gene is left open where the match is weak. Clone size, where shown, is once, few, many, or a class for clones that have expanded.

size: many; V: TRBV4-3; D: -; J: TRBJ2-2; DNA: TGCGCCAGCCAGGCAGGTCCGAACACCGGGGAGCTGTTTTTT; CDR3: CASQAGPNTGELFF
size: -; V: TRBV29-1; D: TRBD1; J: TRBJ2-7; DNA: TGCAGCGTTGGAGCTCAGGGGGAACGACCTTACGAGCAGTACTTC; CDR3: CSVGAQGERPYEQYF
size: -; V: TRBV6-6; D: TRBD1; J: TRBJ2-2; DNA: TGTGCCAGCAGTTATCGGGACAGCTACACCGGGGAGCTGTTTTTT; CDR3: CASSYRDSYTGELFF
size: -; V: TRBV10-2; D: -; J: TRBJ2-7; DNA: TGCGCCAGCAGGGTGGAGCTGGGCTCCTACGAGCAGCACTTC; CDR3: CASRVELGSYEQHF
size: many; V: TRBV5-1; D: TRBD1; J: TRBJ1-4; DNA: TGCGCCAGCAGCGATCCACAGGGGACTAATGAAAAACTGTTTTTT; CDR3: CASSDPQGTNEKLFF
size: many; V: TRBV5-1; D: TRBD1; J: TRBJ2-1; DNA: TGCGCCAGCAGGGCAACAGGGGCCTCATCCTACAATGAGCAGTTCTTC; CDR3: CASRATGASSYNEQFF
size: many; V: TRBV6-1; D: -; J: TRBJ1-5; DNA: TGTGCCAGCATCGAGAGGGGACGGGATGGCAATCAGCCCCAGCATTTT; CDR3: CASIERGRDGNQPQHF
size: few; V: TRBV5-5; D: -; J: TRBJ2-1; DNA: TGTGCCAGCAGCTTTTCGGGCCTCCTTTTTTACAATGAGCAGTTCTTC; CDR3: CASSFSGLLFYNEQFF
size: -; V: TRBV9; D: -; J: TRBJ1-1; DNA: TGTGCCAGCAGCGTGAGAGGTAGCACTGAAGCTTTCTTT; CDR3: CASSVRGSTEAFF
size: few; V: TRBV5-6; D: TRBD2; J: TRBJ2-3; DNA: TGTGCCAGCAGCCGGCGGGGGGCAGATACGCAGTATTTT; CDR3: CASSRRGADTQYF
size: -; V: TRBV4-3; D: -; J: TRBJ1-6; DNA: TGCGCCAGCAGCCAAGAGGAGGAAGTGGGATCACCCCTCCACTTT; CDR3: CASSQEEEVGSPLHF
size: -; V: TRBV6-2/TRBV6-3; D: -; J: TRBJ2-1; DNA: TGTGCCAGCAGTTACATGGGGGAACACAATGAGCAGTTCTTC; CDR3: CASSYMGEHNEQFF
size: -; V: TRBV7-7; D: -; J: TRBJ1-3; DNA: TGTGCCAGCAGCTTAGGACAAGGGGACACCATATATTTT; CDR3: CASSLGQGDTIYF
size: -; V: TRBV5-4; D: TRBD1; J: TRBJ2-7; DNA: TGTGCCAGCAGCCCGGGACAGGGGGCCTCCTACGAGCAGTACTTC; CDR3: CASSPGQGASYEQYF
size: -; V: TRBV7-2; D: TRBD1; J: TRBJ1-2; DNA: TGTGCCAGCAGCTTAGTGAGGGGGCGCTTATGCTATGGCTACACCTTC; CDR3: CASSLVRGRLCYGYTF
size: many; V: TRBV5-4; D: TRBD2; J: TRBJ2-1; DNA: TGTGCCAGCAGCCCAGCGGGGAGGACCTACAATGAGCAGTTCTTC; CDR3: CASSPAGRTYNEQFF
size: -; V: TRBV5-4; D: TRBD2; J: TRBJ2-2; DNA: TGTGCCAGCAGCCTAGCGGGGATGAGTAGCACCGGGGAGCTGTTTTTT; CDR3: CASSLAGMSSTGELFF
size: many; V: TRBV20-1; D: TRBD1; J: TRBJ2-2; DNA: TGCAGTGCCCATTCACCAGGGGGTAACACCGGGGAGCTGTTTTTT; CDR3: CSAHSPGGNTGELFF
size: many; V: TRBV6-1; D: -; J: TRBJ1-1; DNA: TGTGCCAGCAGTATTCGGGAGGGCACTGAAGCTTTCTTT; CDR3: CASSIREGTEAFF
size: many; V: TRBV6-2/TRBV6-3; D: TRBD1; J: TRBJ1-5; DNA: TGTGCCAGCAGTTACTCCGGGACAGGGAGATTTAGCAATCAGCCCCAGCATTTT; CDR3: CASSYSGTGRFSNQPQHF
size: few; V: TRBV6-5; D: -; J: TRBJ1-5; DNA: TGTGCCAGCAGTCGGGGACAACCTAGCAATCAGCCCCAGCATTTT; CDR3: CASSRGQPSNQPQHF
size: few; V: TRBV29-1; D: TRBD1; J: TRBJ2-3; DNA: TGCAGCGTTAAACCGGGACAGGGTCCAGATACGCAGTATTTT; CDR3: CSVKPGQGPDTQYF
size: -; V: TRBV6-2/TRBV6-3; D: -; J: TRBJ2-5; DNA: TGTGCCAGCAGTCCAGGACCTCAAGAGACCCAGTACTTC; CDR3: CASSPGPQETQYF
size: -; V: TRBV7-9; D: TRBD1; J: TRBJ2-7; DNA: TGTGCCAGCACTGATGGACAGGGCGGATACGAGCAGTACTTC; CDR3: CASTDGQGGYEQYF
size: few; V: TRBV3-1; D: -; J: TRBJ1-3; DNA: TGTGCCAGCAGCCAAGAAACGGAAGGAAACACCATATATTTT; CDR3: CASSQETEGNTIYF
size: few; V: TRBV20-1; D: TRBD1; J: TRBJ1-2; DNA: TGCAGTGCTAGCGGACCCCCGGGACAGGGCTATGGCTACACCTTC; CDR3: CSASGPPGQGYGYTF
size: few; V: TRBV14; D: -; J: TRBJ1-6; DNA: TGTGCCAGCAGCCAAGCGGGGAGATCACCCCTCCACTTT; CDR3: CASSQAGRSPLHF
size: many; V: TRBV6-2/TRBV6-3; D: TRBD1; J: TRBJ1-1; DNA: TGTGCCAGCAGTGAACCATACCCGGGACAGGGTCGGACTGAAGCTTTCTTT; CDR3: CASSEPYPGQGRTEAFF
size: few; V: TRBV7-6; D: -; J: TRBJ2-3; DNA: TGTGCCAGCAGCCCCTCGGGCTACACAGATACGCAGTATTTT; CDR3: CASSPSGYTDTQYF
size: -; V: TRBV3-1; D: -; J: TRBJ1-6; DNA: TGTGCCAGCAGTTCTGGGGGATACAATTCACCCCTCCACTTT; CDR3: CASSSGGYNSPLHF
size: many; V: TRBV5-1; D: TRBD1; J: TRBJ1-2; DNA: TGCGCCAGCAGCTTGGACAGGGGCTATGGCTACACCTTC; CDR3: CASSLDRGYGYTF
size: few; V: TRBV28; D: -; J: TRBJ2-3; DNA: TGTGCCAGCAGCCCACACTCAGATACGCAGTATTTT; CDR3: CASSPHSDTQYF
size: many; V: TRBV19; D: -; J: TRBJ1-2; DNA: TGTGCCAGTAGTACGCCGGGGGGCTACACCTTC; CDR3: CASSTPGGYTF
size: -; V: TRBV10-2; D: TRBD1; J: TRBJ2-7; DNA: TGCGCCAGCAGTGACCCCCTCCGGGACAGGCGTCACGAGCAGTACTTC; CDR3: CASSDPLRDRRHEQYF
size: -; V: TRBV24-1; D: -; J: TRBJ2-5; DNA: TGTGCCACCAGTGATGCCTCGGGGGGCCAAAGAGAGACCCAGTACTTC; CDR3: CATSDASGGQRETQYF